This T cell receptor beta chain was recovered during a study of shared clonotypes between healthy human individuals. Study-level points and caveats: Some clonotypes were shared by all four sorted-subset donors, while others were not shared. The non-shared ones had lower generation probabilities than the shared ones.

In regard to this clone: Its antigen is unknown.

This CDR3 is 14 amino acids long. The V end was cut by 1 base, the J end by 2 bases, with 10 bases between. Germline CDR1 and CDR2: SGHRS and YFSETQ. Samples underwent the assay at deep level. Per the study methods: Filtering differed because ImmunoSEQ produced junction-only sequences that carried no quality scores. The data were produced by immunoSEQ multiplex PCR, yet TCRdb's version contains in-frame clones alone and is incomplete. For V, J and clone size, that table is used; D and trimming come from the DNA. Of 2.3 million or so clones detected, approximately 95% appear once; the ten largest clones hold under 0.45%.

This chain joins TRBV5-1 and TRBJ2-7; TRBD1 might be the D (5 bases). The source material was naive CD4+ T cells from PBMCs. Regarding subset: CD45RA+ positively selected. The clonotype comes from a man in his late teens or twenties in good health. Some clones in this sample may be carry-over from other donors' samples. The CDR3 nucleotides read TGCGCCAGCAGCTTGCAACAGGAGACCTACGAGCAGTACTTC. Protein product: CASSLQQETYEQYF.